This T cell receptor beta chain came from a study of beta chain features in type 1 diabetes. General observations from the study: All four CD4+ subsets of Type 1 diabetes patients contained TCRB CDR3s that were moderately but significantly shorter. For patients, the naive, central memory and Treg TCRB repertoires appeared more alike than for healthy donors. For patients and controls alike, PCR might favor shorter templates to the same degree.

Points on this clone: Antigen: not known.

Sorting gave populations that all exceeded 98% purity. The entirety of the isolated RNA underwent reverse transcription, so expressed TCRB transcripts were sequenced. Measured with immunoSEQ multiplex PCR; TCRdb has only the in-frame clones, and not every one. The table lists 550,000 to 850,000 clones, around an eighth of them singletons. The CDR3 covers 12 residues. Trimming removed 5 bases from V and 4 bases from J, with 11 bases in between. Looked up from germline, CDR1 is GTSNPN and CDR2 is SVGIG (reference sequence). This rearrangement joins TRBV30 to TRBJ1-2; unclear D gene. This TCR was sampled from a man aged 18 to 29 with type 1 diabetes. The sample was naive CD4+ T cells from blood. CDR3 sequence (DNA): TGTGCCTGGGAGACGGGAGTCTATGGCTACACCTTC. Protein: CAWETGVYGYTF.